These T cell receptor beta chains were read from a single sample in a study of shared clonotypes between healthy human individuals. Sequenced by immunoSEQ multiplex PCR; TCRdb stores in-frame clones only, minus some. In the table there are around 1,900,000 clones, about 94% of which are singletons. The sample was naive CD8+ T cells from PBMCs. The source is a man between 18 and 35 years old in good health. Some clones in this sample may be carry-over from other donors' samples. CDR3s include the opening cysteine and the closing phenylalanine or tryptophan. The D gene is left open where the match is weak.

15	TRBV6-6	TRBJ2-3	-	CASSYPRGETDTQYF
15	TRBV19	TRBJ1-4	TRBD1	CATSSGTGGREKLFF
13	TRBV7-8	TRBJ2-7	-	CASSPRKTYEQYF
15	TRBV15	TRBJ2-3	-	CATSSFSGWADTQYF
13	TRBV5-6	TRBJ2-1	-	CASSFVYRDEQFF
17	TRBV21-1	TRBJ2-4	-	CASSTYTDRVSKNIQYF
15	TRBV7-7	TRBJ2-7	TRBD1	CASSPGTGGTYEQYF
15	TRBV6-5	TRBJ2-7	-	CASSTLQGGHYEQYF
12	TRBV9	TRBJ2-1	-	CASSVGRGEQFF
15	TRBV7-2	TRBJ1-2	-	CASSTLGRGVYGYTF
15	TRBV30	TRBJ2-2	TRBD2	CASNSGRAPTGELFF
12	TRBV15	TRBJ2-3	-	CATGQRTDTQYF
14	TRBV28	TRBJ1-2	TRBD1	CASSPPPGGNGYTF
15	TRBV29-1	TRBJ2-1	TRBD1	CSATGEGALFDEQFF
20	TRBV28	TRBJ2-2	TRBD1	CASSCVQRTGAIANTGELFF
14	TRBV5-7	TRBJ1-3	-	CASSLGDFGNTIYF
17	TRBV5-1	TRBJ2-7	TRBD2	CASSLEASGSSSYEQYF
15	TRBV27	TRBJ2-7	TRBD1	CASSLSRTGYYEQYF
14	TRBV28	TRBJ2-3	-	CASSFALRLDTQYF
15	TRBV28	TRBJ1-5	TRBD1	CASSLDRGINQPQHF
12	TRBV29-1	TRBJ1-4	-	CTKGEGGEKLFF
14	TRBV28	TRBJ2-1	-	CASSWPRLYNEQFF
13	TRBV30	TRBJ1-1	-	CAWSAGGNTEAFF
16	TRBV4-3	TRBJ2-1	TRBD2	CASSQDPGGTNNEQFF
16	TRBV29-1	TRBJ1-2	-	CSVDYRASNPNYGYTF
16	TRBV27	TRBJ2-1	-	CASSLSWGEINNEQFF
15	TRBV12-5	TRBJ2-3	-	CASGLGGSKTDTQYF
14	TRBV19	TRBJ1-1	-	CASSLWGGNTEAFF
15	TRBV28	TRBJ2-7	TRBD1	CASSLLGQVSYEQYF
15	TRBV28	TRBJ1-2	TRBD1	CASSFVGQGSYGYTF
15	TRBV11-2	TRBJ2-7	-	CASSLGWGPAYEQYF
18	TRBV7-9	TRBJ2-7	TRBD2	CASSLDLLAGELPYEQYF
14	TRBV27	TRBJ2-1	-	CASSLQGSYNEQFF
15	TRBV10-3	TRBJ2-6	-	CAISQRNSGANVLTF
14	TRBV14	TRBJ1-1	TRBD1	CASSPGQGGTEAFF
13	TRBV6-6	TRBJ2-1	-	CASSQPDYVEQFF
14	TRBV27	TRBJ2-7	-	CASSSGLRTYEQYF
15	TRBV6-5	TRBJ2-1	TRBD2	CASSSLAGVRDEQFF
16	TRBV9	TRBJ2-7	-	CASSAHGGPRSYEQYF
14	TRBV7-9	TRBJ2-7	TRBD1	CASSSRDRFHEQYF
16	TRBV27	TRBJ2-3	-	CASSLSRERGTDTQYF
17	TRBV9	TRBJ1-2	TRBD1	CASSDLGGTVLNYGYTF
14	TRBV18	TRBJ1-1	-	CASSPPIRNTEAFF
16	TRBV4-2	TRBJ2-7	TRBD1	CASRRTGVDVGYEQYF
13	TRBV7-7	TRBJ2-5	-	CASSLHRQETQYF
20	TRBV7-8	TRBJ2-5	TRBD2	CASSLELAGGFLEGSETQYF
17	TRBV27	TRBJ2-2	TRBD2	CASSPGLAGGMTGELFF
12	TRBV15	TRBJ1-5	-	CATKGGNQPQHF
14	TRBV7-9	TRBJ2-3	TRBD2	CASSWREGADTQYF
15	TRBV27	TRBJ2-3	-	CASSFLLASIDTQYF
17	TRBV7-9	TRBJ2-6	-	CASSSGSGATGANVLTF
13	TRBV4-3	TRBJ1-5	-	CASSQVEKQPQHF
16	TRBV28	TRBJ1-2	TRBD1	CASSLRTVTGNYGYTF
15	TRBV7-9	TRBJ2-7	-	CASSSSLGQPYEQYF